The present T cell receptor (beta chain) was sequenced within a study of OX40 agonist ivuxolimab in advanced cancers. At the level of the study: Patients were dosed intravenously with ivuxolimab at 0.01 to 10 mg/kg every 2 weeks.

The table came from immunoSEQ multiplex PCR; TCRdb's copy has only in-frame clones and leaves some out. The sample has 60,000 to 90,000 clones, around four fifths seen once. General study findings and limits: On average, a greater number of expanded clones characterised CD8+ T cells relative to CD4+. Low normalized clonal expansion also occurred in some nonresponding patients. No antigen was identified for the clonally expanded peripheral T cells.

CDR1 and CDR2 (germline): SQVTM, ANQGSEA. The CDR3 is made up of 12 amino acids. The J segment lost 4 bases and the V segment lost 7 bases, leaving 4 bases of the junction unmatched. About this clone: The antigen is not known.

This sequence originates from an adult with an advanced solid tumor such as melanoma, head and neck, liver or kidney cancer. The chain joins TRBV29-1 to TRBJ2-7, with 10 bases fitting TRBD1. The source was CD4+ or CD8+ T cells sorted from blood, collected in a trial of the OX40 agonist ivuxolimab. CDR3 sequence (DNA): TGCAGCGCTCGGACAGGGGGATACGAGCAGTACTTC. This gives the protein CSARTGGYEQYF.